This TCR beta chain came from a study of Ad26.COV2.S vaccination and SARS-CoV-2 variants. Study results and limitations: Analytic work on TCR breadth and depth might have understated the full extent of total T cell responses. Relative to placebo recipients, vaccine recipients exhibited elevated spike-specific TCR breadth. Non-spike TCR breadth was similar in vaccine and placebo recipients.

Note on this clone: As yet, its antigen is unknown.

The protocol was immunoSEQ multiplex PCR, while the TCRdb copy is restricted to in-frame clones and leaves out a portion. The sample carries over 85,000 clones, approximately 86% recorded once. The length of the CDR3 is 19 residues. CDR1 and CDR2 from the germline V gene are SGHDT and YYEEEE. The germline V and J ends were trimmed by 3 bases and 2 bases, with 21 bases remaining between them. The chain uses TRBV5-6 and TRBJ2-6; the D is unclear. Sequences were derived from peripheral blood, sampled after recovery from COVID-19. The clonotype was recovered from a human donor who had recovered from COVID-19. The CDR3 DNA is TGTGCCAGCAGCTCTCTGGAAGGCATAGGAGCTACTGGGGCCAACGTCCTGACTTTC. It translates to CASSSLEGIGATGANVLTF.